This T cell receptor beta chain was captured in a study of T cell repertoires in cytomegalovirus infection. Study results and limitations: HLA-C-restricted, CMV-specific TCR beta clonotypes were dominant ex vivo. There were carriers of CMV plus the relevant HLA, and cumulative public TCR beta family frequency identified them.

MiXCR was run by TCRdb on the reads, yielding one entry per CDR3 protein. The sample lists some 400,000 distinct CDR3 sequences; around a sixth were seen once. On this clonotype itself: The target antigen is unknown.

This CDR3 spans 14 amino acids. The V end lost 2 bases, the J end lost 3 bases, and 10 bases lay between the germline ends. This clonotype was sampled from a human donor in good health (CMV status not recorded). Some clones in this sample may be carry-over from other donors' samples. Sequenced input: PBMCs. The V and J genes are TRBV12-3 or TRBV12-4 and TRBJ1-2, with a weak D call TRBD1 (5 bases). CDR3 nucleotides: TGTGCCAGCAGTTTAAGCAGGGTGCACTATGGCTACACCTTC. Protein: CASSLSRVHYGYTF.